One sample yielded the 22 T cell receptor beta chains listed below, sequenced in a study of blood T cell repertoires in COVID-19. Only in-frame clones appear in the TCRdb table, and some are missing; sequencing was by immunoSEQ multiplex PCR. Of about 130,000 clones listed, around 83% are singletons. What was sequenced was peripheral blood. The receptor source for this set is a woman aged 80 or over with acute or convalescent COVID-19.

This chain connects TRBV5-1 to TRBJ2-3; possible D gene TRBD1, 6 bases. This CDR3 is built from 14 residues. V dropped 0 bases and J dropped 5 bases, with 10 bases sitting between them. The germline CDR1 and CDR2 sequences are SGHRS and YFSETQ. The DNA of the CDR3 is TGCGCCAGCAGCTTGGAGTGGGGGCGAGATACGCAGTATTTT. Encoded protein: CASSLEWGRDTQYF.

As regards this clone: This CDR3 is also generated by other DNA sequences in the sample. In nucleotides, the CDR3 is TGTGCCAGCAGCCCTCGACAGGGGCGTTCACCCCTCCACTTT. Translation: CASSPRQGRSPLHF. The genes are TRBV5-6 and TRBJ1-6; 8 nucleotides agree with TRBD1. The length of the CDR3 is 14 residues. V shed 4 bases and J 9 bases; nucleotides not matched to a gene: 6. Germline CDR1 is SGHDT and CDR2 is YYEEEE.

V is TRBV10-3 and J is TRBJ1-1; TRBD1 is a possible D gene (6 bases). Trimming took off 8 bases at V and 0 bases at J, with 10 bases between the two ends. Germline V gene sequence: CDR1 ENHRY, CDR2 SYGVKD. This CDR3 region has 13 residues. The CDR3 region has the DNA TGTGCCATCCGGACAGATCTGAACACTGAAGCTTTCTTT. The encoded protein is CAIRTDLNTEAFF.

The CDR3 sequence is CASSQDITGQGPYEQYF. The CDR3 coding sequence is TGCGCCAGCAGCCAAGATATAACGGGACAGGGACCCTACGAGCAGTACTTC. The chain has TRBV4-3 and TRBJ2-7; 9 bases align to TRBD1. Germline V CDR1 and CDR2: LGHNA, YSLEER. This CDR3 spans 17 amino acids. J lost 2 bases, V lost 0 bases, and 8 bases had no gene match.

This rearrangement joins TRBV10-3 to TRBJ2-1; D is perhaps TRBD1 (6 bases). In germline, CDR1 is ENHRY, CDR2 SYGVKD. The CDR3 is 15 residues long. V shed 5 bases and J shed 2 bases, with 13 bases lying between them. This CDR3 reads CAISPWRTAYNEQFF. CDR3 DNA sequence: TGTGCCATCAGTCCTTGGCGGACAGCCTACAATGAGCAGTTCTTC.

This chain links TRBV11-2 with TRBJ1-2, with D possibly being TRBD1 (6 bases). Trimming took 7 bases from V and 2 from J, leaving 11 bases between them. Germline V CDR1 and CDR2: SGHAT, FQNNGV. The CDR3 has 13 amino acids. The CDR3 DNA is TGTGCCAGCACCCAGGGGCTAAACTATGGCTACACCTTC. Its protein is CASTQGLNYGYTF.

The chain recombines TRBV5-1 with TRBJ1-5; TRBD1 aligns across 10 bases. V trimming: 0 bases; J trimming: 2 bases; junction bases outside the gene matches: 5. The CDR3 contains 17 residues. Per the germline V gene, CDR1 is SGHRS and CDR2 is YFSETQ. CDR3 loop: CASSLDSGTGGNQPQHF. CDR3 DNA sequence: TGCGCCAGCAGCTTGGACTCCGGGACAGGGGGCAATCAGCCCCAGCATTTT.

The V call is TRBV6-1, the J call TRBJ1-3, with D possibly being TRBD1 (6 bases). V lost 1 base and J 0 bases, leaving 10 bases between the germline ends. The CDR3 sequence is 16 residues long. Germline V CDR1 and CDR2: MNHNS, SASEGT. CDR3 nucleotide sequence: TGTGCCAGCAGTGAAGACAGGGTTTACTCTGGAAACACCATATATTTT. It yields the protein CASSEDRVYSGNTIYF.

CDR3 sequence (DNA): TGTGCCAGCAGTGAAGCGGGGGGGATCGGCTATGGCTACACCTTC. Protein: CASSEAGGIGYGYTF. The chain employs TRBV6-1 and TRBJ1-2, with D perhaps matching TRBD1 (5 bases). Deletions cut 0 bases from V and 4 bases from J, with 12 bases between. CDR1 is MNHNS, CDR2 SASEGT, per germline. The CDR3 has 15 residues.

The rearrangement links TRBV7-2 to TRBJ1-1, with 9 nucleotides matching TRBD1. Germline V gene lookup returns CDR1 SGHTA and CDR2 FQGNSA. V gave up 5 bases and J gave up 4 bases; unmatched junction bases: 8. The CDR3 is 15 amino acids. The CDR3 loop reads CASSLGTGMSTEAFF. CDR3 nucleotides: TGTGCCAGCAGCCTTGGGACAGGGATGAGCACTGAAGCTTTCTTT.

The gene calls are TRBV11-1 and TRBJ2-5; 8 bases map to TRBD1. The CDR3 sequence is 16 residues long. Losses at the gene ends were 5 bases for V and 1 base for J; bases not matched to a gene: 9. Germline V gene sequence: CDR1 SGHAT, CDR2 FQDESV (reference sequence). The CDR3 nucleotides are TGTGCCAGCAGCCTACGACAGGGGAGAACCCAAGAGACCCAGTACTTC. Amino acid sequence: CASSLRQGRTQETQYF.

This chain links TRBV5-1 with TRBJ2-2; 12 positions match TRBD1. The CDR3 is 17 amino acids. CDR1 and CDR2 (germline): SGHRS, YFSETQ. J gave up 5 bases and V 0 bases, and 5 bases lay outside the gene matches. The CDR3 spells CASSLAGQGAGTGELFF. Here the CDR3 DNA reads TGCGCCAGCAGCTTGGCGGGACAGGGGGCTGGAACCGGGGAGCTGTTTTTT.

The genes are TRBV30 and TRBJ1-3; maybe TRBD1 (6 bases). CDR1 and CDR2 (germline): GTSNPN, SVGIG (reference sequence). This CDR3 spans 16 amino acids. The V end lost 1 base, the J end lost 4 bases, and 17 bases lay between the germline ends. The CDR3 nucleotides read TGTGCCTGGAGTGGTCCGGGGGGGGCTTGGGGAAACACCATATATTTT. Translation: CAWSGPGGAWGNTIYF.

The chain combines TRBV10-3 with TRBJ1-5, with D perhaps TRBD1 (5 bases). Per germline, CDR1 ENHRY and CDR2 SYGVKD. The CDR3 extends over 13 amino acids. V lost 5 bases and J 3 bases, leaving 8 bases between the germline ends. CDR3 DNA: TGTGCCATCAGTAGGGGCGTCAATCAGCCCCAGCATTTT. Amino acid sequence: CAISRGVNQPQHF.

This chain links TRBV5-1 with TRBJ2-3, with D perhaps matching TRBD1 (5 bases). This CDR3 comprises 15 residues. The V gene's germline CDR1 is SGHRS and CDR2 YFSETQ. Trimming removed 0 bases from V and 1 base from J, with 9 bases in between. The CDR3 sequence is CASSLGGRGTDTQYF. In DNA form, the CDR3 reads TGCGCCAGCAGCTTGGGAGGCAGGGGCACAGATACGCAGTATTTT. Full variable domain (outside the CDR3, taken from reference TRBV5-1 and TRBJ2-3): KAGVTQTPRYLIKTRGQQVTLSCSPISGHRSVSWYQQTPGQGLQFLFEYFSETQRNKGNFPGRFSGRQFSNSRSEMNVSTLELGDSALYLCASSLGGRGTDTQYFGPGTRLTVL.

The rearrangement joins TRBV9 to TRBJ1-6; 10 bases fit TRBD1. Trimming took 3 bases from V and 12 from J; bases not matched to a gene: 9. This CDR3 has 15 amino acids. The germline gives CDR1 SGDLS, CDR2 YYNGEE. The CDR3 reads CASSAQDRGDIPLHF. CDR3 coding DNA: TGTGCCAGCAGCGCCCAGGACAGGGGGGATATACCCCTCCACTTT.

V and J are TRBV19 and TRBJ2-5, with D perhaps TRBD1 (5 bases). The CDR3 extends over 13 amino acids. Germline V CDR1 and CDR2: LNHDA, SQIVND (reference sequence). The germline V and J ends were trimmed by 6 bases and 2 bases, with 10 bases remaining between them. In nucleotides, the CDR3 is TGTGCCAGTAGGCTGACAGATCAAGAGACCCAGTACTTC. Its protein is CASRLTDQETQYF.

The chain employs TRBV7-8 and TRBJ1-1; D gene uncertain. V dropped 1 base and J dropped 0 bases, with 12 bases sitting between them. CDR1 and CDR2 (germline): SGHVS, FQNEAQ. There are 16 residues in the CDR3. The CDR3 coding sequence is TGTGCCAGCAGCTTAGTATCCGGGTTTCTGAACACTGAAGCTTTCTTT. It codes for CASSLVSGFLNTEAFF. Based on the CDR3 plus reference TRBV7-8 and TRBJ1-1, the full variable domain is GAGVSQSPRYKVAKRGQDVALRCDPISGHVSLFWYQQALGQGPEFLTYFQNEAQLDKSGLPSDRFFAERPEGSVSTLKIQRTQQEDSAVYLCASSLVSGFLNTEAFFGQGTRLTVV.

The gene calls are TRBV21-1 and TRBJ2-1; the table names TRBD2, a call not compared with the DNA. TRBV21-1 is a pseudogene segment. The CDR3 length is 11 residues. CDR3 sequence (DNA): TGTGCCAGCAGCAAAGGGGGGGACCAGTTCTTC. Encoded protein: CASSKGGDQFF.

This chain links TRBV7-2 with TRBJ2-5; 10 nucleotides line up with TRBD2. Germline-derived CDR1 and CDR2 are SGHTA and FQGNSA. V lost 2 bases and J lost 4; bases outside the gene matches: 4. This CDR3 has 15 amino acids. CDR3 in DNA: TGTGCCAGCAGCTTACCAGCGGGGGGGCGAGAGACCCAGTACTTC. This translates into CASSLPAGGRETQYF.

The chain carries TRBV7-6 and TRBJ1-4; possible D gene TRBD1, 5 bases. This CDR3 is built from 15 residues. The V gene's germline CDR1 is SGHVS and CDR2 FNYEAQ. Between the trimmed V and J ends, which lost 5 bases and 8 bases, there was a span of 18 bases. The CDR3 sequence is CASSLRGAGREKLFF. The CDR3 coding sequence is TGTGCCAGCAGCCTTAGGGGAGCAGGGAGGGAAAAACTGTTTTTT.

The rearrangement links TRBV3-1 (or the pseudogene TRBV3-2) to TRBJ1-5; D gene ambiguous. From germline, CDR1 is LGHDT and CDR2 YNNKEL (reference sequence). The CDR3 loop spans 18 amino acids. The V and J ends lost 0 bases and 0 bases respectively, with 15 bases between them. The chain's CDR3 is CASSQESPELFSNQPQHF. CDR3 bases: TGTGCCAGCAGCCAAGAATCGCCCGAACTCTTTAGCAATCAGCCCCAGCATTTT.